The rows below give T cell receptor beta chains drawn from one sample of a study of identical twins. TCRdb fed the 5' RACE reads into MiXCR, producing one record per CDR3 protein. The sample carries hundreds of thousands of distinct CDR3 sequences, 21% recorded once. In addition, the sample was reused for a study of T cells expressing NK-cell markers.

Sequenced material: PBMCs. These receptors all come from a woman younger than 35 in good health. The CDR3 runs from the conserved cysteine through the conserved F or W. The order of the fields is CDR3 protein, CDR3 DNA, clone size, V gene, D gene, J gene. D genes are given only for firm matches. Rows give clone size only sometimes, using once, few, many, or a class for an expanded clone.

cdr3_aa: CASSAGRTENSPLHF
cdr3_nt: TGTGCCAGCAGCGCGGGACGGACGGAGAATTCACCCCTCCACTTT
clone_size: NA
v_call: TRBV7-9
d_call: NA
j_call: TRBJ1-6

cdr3_aa: CAISVLERGGQGEQFF
cdr3_nt: TGTGCCATCAGTGTCCTAGAGCGGGGGGGCCAGGGTGAGCAGTTCTTC
clone_size: few
v_call: TRBV10-3
d_call: TRBD2
j_call: TRBJ2-1

cdr3_aa: CSASGTDPYEQYF
cdr3_nt: TGCAGTGCTTCCGGGACAGATCCCTACGAGCAGTACTTC
clone_size: NA
v_call: TRBV20-1
d_call: TRBD1
j_call: TRBJ2-7

cdr3_aa: CASSYFHSAGQYRDSYNEQFF
cdr3_nt: TGTGCCAGCAGTTACTTCCATTCTGCAGGACAGTATAGGGACTCCTACAATGAGCAGTTCTTC
clone_size: many
v_call: TRBV6-5
d_call: NA
j_call: TRBJ2-1

cdr3_aa: CASTTVAGVNNEQFF
cdr3_nt: TGTGCCAGCACCACAGTAGCGGGAGTTAACAATGAGCAGTTCTTC
clone_size: NA
v_call: TRBV7-2
d_call: TRBD2
j_call: TRBJ2-1

cdr3_aa: CSARWPGRNTEAFF
cdr3_nt: TGCAGTGCTAGATGGCCAGGGAGGAACACTGAAGCTTTCTTT
clone_size: NA
v_call: TRBV20-1
d_call: NA
j_call: TRBJ1-1

cdr3_aa: CSAKKQGVNEQFF
cdr3_nt: TGCAGTGCTAAAAAGCAGGGTGTCAATGAGCAGTTCTTC
clone_size: few
v_call: TRBV20-1
d_call: NA
j_call: TRBJ2-1

cdr3_aa: CASSYAQGRQYF
cdr3_nt: TGTGCCAGCAGTTACGCCCAGGGGAGGCAGTATTTT
clone_size: NA
v_call: TRBV6-2/TRBV6-3
d_call: NA
j_call: TRBJ2-3

cdr3_aa: CASRQIAGGGSNEQFF
cdr3_nt: TGTGCCAGCAGACAAATAGCGGGAGGGGGGTCAAATGAGCAGTTCTTC
clone_size: NA
v_call: TRBV6-1
d_call: TRBD2
j_call: TRBJ2-1

cdr3_aa: CASSVATGRAYNSPLHF
cdr3_nt: TGTGCCAGCAGCGTAGCTACAGGCAGAGCCTATAATTCACCCCTCCACTTT
clone_size: many
v_call: TRBV9
d_call: NA
j_call: TRBJ1-6

cdr3_aa: CSARDHHGQSPFEQYF
cdr3_nt: TGCAGTGCTAGAGATCATCACGGACAGTCCCCTTTCGAGCAGTACTTC
clone_size: few
v_call: TRBV20-1
d_call: NA
j_call: TRBJ2-7

cdr3_aa: CSANRPNEQFF
cdr3_nt: TGCAGTGCTAACCGTCCCAATGAGCAGTTCTTC
clone_size: many
v_call: TRBV20-1
d_call: NA
j_call: TRBJ2-1

cdr3_aa: CASSEQGSEPQHF
cdr3_nt: TGTGCCAGCAGCGAACAGGGATCGGAGCCCCAGCATTTT
clone_size: NA
v_call: TRBV2
d_call: NA
j_call: TRBJ1-5

cdr3_aa: CSARRGEGTDTQYF
cdr3_nt: TGCAGTGCTAGACGGGGGGAGGGAACAGATACGCAGTATTTT
clone_size: many
v_call: TRBV20-1
d_call: TRBD2
j_call: TRBJ2-3

cdr3_aa: CASSLALTIAGGNEQFF
cdr3_nt: TGTGCCAGCAGCTTAGCGCTTACAATAGCGGGGGGAAATGAGCAGTTCTTC
clone_size: NA
v_call: TRBV7-6
d_call: TRBD2
j_call: TRBJ2-1

cdr3_aa: CASRKISETQYF
cdr3_nt: TGTGCCAGCAGGAAGATATCAGAGACCCAGTACTTC
clone_size: NA
v_call: TRBV2
d_call: NA
j_call: TRBJ2-5

cdr3_aa: CSVRTSAGGELFF
cdr3_nt: TGCAGCGTTCGGACTAGCGCGGGCGGGGAGCTGTTTTTT
clone_size: NA
v_call: TRBV29-1
d_call: TRBD2
j_call: TRBJ2-2

cdr3_aa: CASSLSGAQHF
cdr3_nt: TGTGCCAGCAGCTTAAGTGGGGCCCAGCATTTT
clone_size: few
v_call: TRBV5-5
d_call: NA
j_call: TRBJ1-5

cdr3_aa: CASSSPGEREDTQYF
cdr3_nt: TGTGCCAGCAGTTCGCCAGGGGAGCGGGAAGATACGCAGTATTTT
clone_size: NA
v_call: TRBV28
d_call: NA
j_call: TRBJ2-3

cdr3_aa: CASSSGQTKNIQYF
cdr3_nt: TGTGCCAGCAGCTCCGGACAGACCAAAAACATTCAGTACTTC
clone_size: NA
v_call: TRBV5-4
d_call: NA
j_call: TRBJ2-4

cdr3_aa: CASSTQQSGANVLTF
cdr3_nt: TGTGCCAGCAGTACCCAACAATCTGGGGCCAACGTCCTGACTTTC
clone_size: NA
v_call: TRBV2
d_call: NA
j_call: TRBJ2-6

cdr3_aa: CASSQAGRSYEQYF
cdr3_nt: TGTGCCAGCAGCCAAGCCGGGAGGTCGTACGAGCAGTACTTC
clone_size: NA
v_call: TRBV3-1
d_call: TRBD2
j_call: TRBJ2-7

cdr3_aa: CSARDFLGELFF
cdr3_nt: TGCAGTGCTAGAGATTTCCTTGGGGAGCTGTTTTTT
clone_size: many
v_call: TRBV20-1
d_call: NA
j_call: TRBJ2-2

cdr3_aa: CASSWGGINNEQFF
cdr3_nt: TGTGCCAGCAGTTGGGGAGGGATCAACAATGAGCAGTTCTTC
clone_size: NA
v_call: TRBV6-5
d_call: TRBD2
j_call: TRBJ2-1

cdr3_aa: CSATTGMSQPQHF
cdr3_nt: TGCAGTGCTACTACAGGGATGAGCCAGCCCCAGCATTTT
clone_size: NA
v_call: TRBV20-1
d_call: NA
j_call: TRBJ1-5

cdr3_aa: CASSLEGNEQYF
cdr3_nt: TGTGCCAGCAGTTTAGAGGGGAACGAGCAGTACTTC
clone_size: many
v_call: TRBV12-3/TRBV12-4
d_call: NA
j_call: TRBJ2-7